This T cell receptor (beta chain) emerged from a study of blood T cells in healthy people across ages. Study results and limitations: A conclusive naive versus antigen-experienced comparison was prevented by the unsorted PBMCs.

The V gene's germline CDR1 is DFQATT and CDR2 SNEGSKA (reference sequence). Trimming took 5 bases from V and 2 from J, leaving 23 bases between them. The CDR3 runs to 17 residues. About this clonotype itself: Its antigen is not identified.

Roughly 10 milliliters of peripheral blood were drawn from each donor. Each sample had at least 6 million PBMCs isolated. A J-beta primer mix and a sample-barcoded 5' primer were used in a second PCR of roughly 6 to 12 cycles. TCRdb called the 5' RACE reads again in MiXCR, with one record for every CDR3 protein. The sample shows about 780,000 distinct CDR3 sequences, under 80% of them seen only once. This rearrangement joins TRBV20-1 to TRBJ2-3, with D tentatively TRBD1 (6 bases). The sample comprised blood. The TCR comes from a man younger than 45 in good health. In DNA, the CDR3 is TGCAGTGCTGCCGCCGGGACCCCAAGGGGACACACAGATACGCAGTATTTT. This sequence encodes CSAAAGTPRGHTDTQYF.